Listed below are T cell receptor beta chains from one sample, sequenced in a study of blood T cell dynamics during melanoma immunotherapy. Profiled with immunoSEQ multiplex PCR; TCRdb holds only in-frame clones, not every one. This sample has about 4,800 clones, with about 88% found just once. The sample consisted of blood, taken from a patient treated with checkpoint blockade. These receptors all stem from a human donor with melanoma. CDR3s include the opening cysteine and the closing phenylalanine or tryptophan. A D gene is named only where the DNA matches it firmly. Rows give clone size only sometimes, using once, few, many, or a class for an expanded clone.

v_gene	d_gene	j_gene	abundance	len	CDR3aa	CDR3nt
TRBV2	TRBD2	TRBJ2-1	once	15	CASSEPSGPYNEQFF	TGTGCCAGCAGTGAACCTAGCGGTCCCTACAATGAGCAGTTCTTC
TRBV7-9	NA	TRBJ1-4	NA	16	CASSRGVDATNEKLFF	TGTGCCAGCAGCCGGGGGGTAGATGCAACTAATGAAAAACTGTTTTTT
TRBV14	NA	TRBJ2-3	NA	15	CASSHSSVFTDTQYF	TGTGCCAGCAGCCACTCTAGCGTTTTCACAGATACGCAGTATTTT
TRBV28	NA	TRBJ2-7	NA	17	CASSLAPWDWGYYEQYF	TGTGCCAGCAGTTTAGCCCCTTGGGACTGGGGATACTACGAGCAGTACTTC
TRBV28	TRBD1	TRBJ1-3	NA	13	CASSLDRAFTIYF	TGTGCCAGCAGTTTGGACAGGGCCTTCACCATATATTTT
TRBV28	NA	TRBJ1-3	NA	15	CASTFGEGFGNTIYF	TGTGCCAGCACCTTTGGGGAGGGATTTGGAAACACCATATATTTT
TRBV7-9	NA	TRBJ2-1	NA	12	CASRSTHNEQFF	TGTGCCAGCAGGTCAACCCATAATGAGCAGTTCTTC
TRBV19	NA	TRBJ1-2	NA	14	CASLRGGFGSGYTF	TGTGCCAGCCTCCGGGGGGGCTTTGGGAGTGGCTACACCTTC
TRBV7-2	NA	TRBJ1-5	NA	17	CASSPRGGGLSNQPQHF	TGTGCCAGCAGCCCACGAGGAGGGGGGCTGAGCAATCAGCCCCAGCATTTT
TRBV14	TRBD1	TRBJ1-3	NA	15	CASSRWTGDLNTIYF	TGTGCCAGCAGCCGATGGACAGGGGACCTAAACACCATATATTTT
TRBV5-4	NA	TRBJ2-3	NA	14	CASSFLTVPDTQYF	TGTGCCAGCAGCTTCCTGACAGTCCCAGATACGCAGTATTTT
TRBV7-9	NA	TRBJ1-5	NA	14	CASIRDRYNQPQHF	TGTGCCAGCATCAGGGACCGATACAATCAGCCCCAGCATTTT
TRBV7-5	NA	TRBJ2-1	NA	11	CARSLINEQFF	TGTGCCAGAAGCTTAATTAATGAGCAGTTCTTC